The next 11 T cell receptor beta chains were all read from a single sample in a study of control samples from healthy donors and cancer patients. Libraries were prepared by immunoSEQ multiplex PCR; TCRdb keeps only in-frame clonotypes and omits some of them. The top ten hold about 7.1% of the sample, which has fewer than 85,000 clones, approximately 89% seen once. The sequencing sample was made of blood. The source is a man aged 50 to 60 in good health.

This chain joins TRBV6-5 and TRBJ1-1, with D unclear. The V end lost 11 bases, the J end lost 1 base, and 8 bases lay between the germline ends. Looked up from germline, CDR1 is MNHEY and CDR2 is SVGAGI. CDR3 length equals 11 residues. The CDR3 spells CAARGNTEAFF. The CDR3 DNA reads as TGTGCCGCCCGGGGGAACACTGAAGCTTTCTTT.

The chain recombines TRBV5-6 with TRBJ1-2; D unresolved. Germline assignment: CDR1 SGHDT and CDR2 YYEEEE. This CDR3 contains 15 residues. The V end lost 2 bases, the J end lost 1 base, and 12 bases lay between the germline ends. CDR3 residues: CASSFRVQVNYGYTF. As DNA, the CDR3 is TGTGCCAGCAGCTTTAGGGTCCAGGTTAACTATGGCTACACCTTC.

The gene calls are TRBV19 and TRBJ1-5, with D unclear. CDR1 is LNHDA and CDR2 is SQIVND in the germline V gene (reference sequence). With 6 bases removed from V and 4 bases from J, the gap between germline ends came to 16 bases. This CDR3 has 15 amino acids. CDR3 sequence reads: CASRLGRFRNQPQHF. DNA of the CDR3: TGTGCCAGTAGACTAGGACGGTTTCGGAATCAGCCCCAGCATTTT.

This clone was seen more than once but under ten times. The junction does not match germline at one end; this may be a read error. The CDR3 nucleotides read TGTGCCAGCAGCAAAGATCCCGGTCAGCCCCAGCATTTT. Protein: CASSKDPGQPQHF. V gene TRBV3-1 (or the pseudogene TRBV3-2) combines with J gene TRBJ1-5, with D uncertain. The CDR3 spans 13 residues. Germline assignment: CDR1 LGHDT and CDR2 YNNKEL (reference sequence).

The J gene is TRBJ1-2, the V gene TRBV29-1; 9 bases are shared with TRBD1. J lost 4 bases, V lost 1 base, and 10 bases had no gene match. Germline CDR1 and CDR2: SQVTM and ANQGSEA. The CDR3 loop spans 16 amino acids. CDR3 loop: CSVEGSRGQGSYGYTF. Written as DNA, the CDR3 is TGCAGCGTTGAAGGGTCTAGGGGACAGGGCTCCTATGGCTACACCTTC.

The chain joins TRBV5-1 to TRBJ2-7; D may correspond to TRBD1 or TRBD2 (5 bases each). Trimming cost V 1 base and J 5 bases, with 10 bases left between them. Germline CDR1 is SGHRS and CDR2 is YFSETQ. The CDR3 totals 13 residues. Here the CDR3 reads CASSLSGTDEQYF. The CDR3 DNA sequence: TGCGCCAGCAGCTTGTCAGGGACCGACGAGCAGTACTTC. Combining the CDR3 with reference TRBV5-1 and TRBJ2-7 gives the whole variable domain KAGVTQTPRYLIKTRGQQVTLSCSPISGHRSVSWYQQTPGQGLQFLFEYFSETQRNKGNFPGRFSGRQFSNSRSEMNVSTLELGDSALYLCASSLSGTDEQYFGPGTRLTVT.

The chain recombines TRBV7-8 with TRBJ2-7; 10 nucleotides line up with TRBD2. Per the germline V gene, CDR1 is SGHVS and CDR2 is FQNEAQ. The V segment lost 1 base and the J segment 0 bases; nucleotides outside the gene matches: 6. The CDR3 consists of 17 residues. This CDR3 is CASSLVASGGPSYEQYF. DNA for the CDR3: TGTGCCAGCAGCTTAGTTGCTAGCGGGGGCCCCTCCTACGAGCAGTACTTC. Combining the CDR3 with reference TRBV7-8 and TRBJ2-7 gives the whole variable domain GAGVSQSPRYKVAKRGQDVALRCDPISGHVSLFWYQQALGQGPEFLTYFQNEAQLDKSGLPSDRFFAERPEGSVSTLKIQRTQQEDSAVYLCASSLVASGGPSYEQYFGPGTRLTVT.

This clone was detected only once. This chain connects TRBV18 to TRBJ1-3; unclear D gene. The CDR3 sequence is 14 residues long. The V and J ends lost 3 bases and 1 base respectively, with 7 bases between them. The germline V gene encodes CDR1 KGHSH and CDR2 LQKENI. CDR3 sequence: CASSPRVSGNTIYF. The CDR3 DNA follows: TGTGCCAGCTCACCTAGGGTGTCTGGAAACACCATATATTTT.

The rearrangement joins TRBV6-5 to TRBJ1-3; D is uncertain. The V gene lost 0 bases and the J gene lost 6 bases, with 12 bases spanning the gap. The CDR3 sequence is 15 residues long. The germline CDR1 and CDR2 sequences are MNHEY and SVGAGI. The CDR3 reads CASSYSPGGENTIYF. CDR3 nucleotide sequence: TGTGCCAGCAGTTACTCGCCGGGAGGTGAAAACACCATATATTTT.

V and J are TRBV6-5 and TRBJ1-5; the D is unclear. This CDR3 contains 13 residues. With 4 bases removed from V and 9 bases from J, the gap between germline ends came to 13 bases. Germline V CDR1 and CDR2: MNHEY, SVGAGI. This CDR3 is CASSSHPVRPQHF. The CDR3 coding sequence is TGTGCCAGCAGTTCCCACCCCGTCCGGCCCCAGCATTTT.

The DNA for the CDR3 is TGTGCCAGCAGTTCCGGGACAGGGTGGTCGGCGTACGAGCAGTACTTC. It translates to CASSSGTGWSAYEQYF. The chain employs TRBV7-9 and TRBJ2-7, with 9 bases fitting TRBD1. The trim removed 6 bases at V and 4 bases at J, leaving 13 bases unmatched. Germline V gene lookup returns CDR1 SEHNR and CDR2 FQNEAQ (reference sequence). The CDR3 has 16 residues.